This T cell receptor beta chain is from a study of blood T cell repertoires in COVID-19. Germline assignment: CDR1 SGHRS and CDR2 YFSETQ. This CDR3 contains 15 residues. V was trimmed by 4 bases and J by 1 base, leaving 15 bases between them. The assay was immunoSEQ multiplex PCR, and TCRdb's table has in-frame clones only and misses some. Altogether more than 150,000 clones are present, 81% being singletons, with the ten largest covering around 12%. The sample taken for sequencing was peripheral blood. This TCR was recovered from a woman of 80 years or more with COVID-19, enrolled during active disease. The rearrangement joins TRBV5-1 to TRBJ2-7; perhaps TRBD1 as D (6 bases). This CDR3 is CASSPGDTYSYEQYF. The DNA of the CDR3 is TGCGCCAGCAGCCCCGGGGACACCTATTCCTACGAGCAGTACTTC.